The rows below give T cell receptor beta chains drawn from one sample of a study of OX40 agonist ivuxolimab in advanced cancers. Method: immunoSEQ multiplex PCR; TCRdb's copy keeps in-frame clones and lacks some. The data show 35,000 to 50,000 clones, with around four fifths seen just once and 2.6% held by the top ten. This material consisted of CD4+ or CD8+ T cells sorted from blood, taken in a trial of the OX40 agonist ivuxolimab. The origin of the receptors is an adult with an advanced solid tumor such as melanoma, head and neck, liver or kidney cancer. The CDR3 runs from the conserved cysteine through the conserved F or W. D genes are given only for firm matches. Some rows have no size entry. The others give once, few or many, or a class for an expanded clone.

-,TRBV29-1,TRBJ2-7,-,TGCAGCGGGAGGGGGGACGGCGAGCAGTACTTC,CSGRGDGEQYF
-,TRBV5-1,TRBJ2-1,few,TGCGCCAGCAGCCCGGACTACCCAGCATTGAATGAGCAGTTCTTC,CASSPDYPALNEQFF
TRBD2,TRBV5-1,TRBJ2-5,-,TGCGCCAGCAGCTCCCGACTAGCGGTAGAGACCCAGTACTTC,CASSSRLAVETQYF
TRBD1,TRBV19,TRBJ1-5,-,TGTGCCAGTGCCGGGACAGGGAATCAGCCCCAGCATTTT,CASAGTGNQPQHF
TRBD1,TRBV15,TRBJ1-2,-,TGTGCCACCAGCAGAGATAGACACAGGGGATCGCTGGGGTACACCTTC,CATSRDRHRGSLGYTF
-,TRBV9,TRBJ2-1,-,TGTGCCAGCAGCCCCCGGGGTGCGGGCCCTTCCTACAATGAGCAGTTCTTC,CASSPRGAGPSYNEQFF
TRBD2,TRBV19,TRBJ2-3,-,TGTGCCAGTAGTGCTAGCGGGAGAGGTTCGCAGTATTTT,CASSASGRGSQYF
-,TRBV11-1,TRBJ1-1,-,TGTGCCAGCAGCTTGATGCGACAGCCGAACACTGAAGCTTTCTTT,CASSLMRQPNTEAFF
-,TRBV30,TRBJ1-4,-,TGTGCCTGGAGTAGCAACCCAACTAATGAAAAACTGTTTTTT,CAWSSNPTNEKLFF
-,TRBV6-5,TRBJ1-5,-,TGTGCCAGCAGTACAGGGTGGGGCAATCAGCCCCAGCATTTT,CASSTGWGNQPQHF
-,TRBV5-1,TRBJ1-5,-,TGCGCCAGCAGCTTGGCCGGCAGAGACAATCAGCCCCAGCATTTT,CASSLAGRDNQPQHF
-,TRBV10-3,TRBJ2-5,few,TGTGCCATCAGTGAGGAGAGGTTTGAGACCCAGTACTTC,CAISEERFETQYF
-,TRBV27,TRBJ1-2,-,TGTGCCAGCAGTCCCCACAGGGCTGATGGCTACACCTTC,CASSPHRADGYTF
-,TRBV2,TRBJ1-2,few,TGTGCCAGCGGAGACATGAAGGGATCCGAGGGCTACACCTTC,CASGDMKGSEGYTF
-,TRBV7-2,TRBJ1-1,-,TGTGCCAGCAGCTTAGATGGAGGGAACACTGAAGCTTTCTTT,CASSLDGGNTEAFF